Shown below are 15 T cell receptor beta chains from a single sample sequenced in a study of HIV-infected children after antiretroviral therapy interruption. Indicated treatment: PENTA 11 planned treatment interruption arm or continuous ART arm. A 3' RACE protocol on RNA, with unique molecular identifiers, produced the TCR library. TCRdb re-analysed the 3' RACE reads in MiXCR, keeping a single row per CDR3 protein. The sample has fewer than 100,000 distinct CDR3 sequences; approximately 6.9% are singletons. This specimen consisted of CD45RA+ CD4+ T cells from PBMCs, pooled from several time points, obtained from a donor given antiretroviral therapy, either interrupted or continuous. Subset noted: naive CD4+ CD45RA+ CD45RO- T cells. The receptors shown here come from a pool of human donors with HIV.

This clonotype was counted only a few times. The V call is TRBV29-1, the J call TRBJ2-5, with 9 positions matching TRBD1. The CDR3 sequence is 18 residues long. The germline gives CDR1 SQVTM, CDR2 ANQGSEA. V lost 0 bases to trimming and J lost 6 bases; unmatched junction nucleotides: 17. The CDR3 reads CSVEETGQGYISWKTQYF. CDR3 DNA: TGCAGCGTTGAAGAAACTGGACAGGGGTACATTAGCTGGAAGACCCAGTACTTC.

This clonotype was counted many times. In nucleotides, the CDR3 is TGTGCCAGCAGTTACGATGGACTAGCCTCCGGGGAGCTGTTTTTT. Translated, it gives CASSYDGLASGELFF. V gene TRBV6-5 combines with J gene TRBJ2-2, with 8 bases fitting TRBD2. The CDR3 extends over 15 amino acids. After removal of 2 bases from V and 6 bases from J, the junction contained 5 bases not matched to a gene. Germline CDR1 MNHEY, CDR2 SVGAGI.

The rearrangement links TRBV7-2 to TRBJ2-1; D is uncertain. This CDR3 spans 15 amino acids. Germline V CDR1 and CDR2: SGHTA, FQGNSA. The germline V and J ends were trimmed by 2 bases and 4 bases, with 12 bases remaining between them. As DNA, the CDR3 is TGTGCCAGCAGCTTATCCCGTGGAACTTACAATGAGCAGTTCTTC. Translated: CASSLSRGTYNEQFF.

This clonotype was counted at least ten times. This chain joins TRBV5-1 and TRBJ1-1; weak D call: TRBD1 (5 bases). The CDR3 is 13 amino acids. Trimming left V 1 base short and J 1 base short, with 5 bases between. Germline-derived CDR1 and CDR2 are SGHRS and YFSETQ. The CDR3 protein is CASSLQGNTEAFF. The CDR3 DNA follows: TGCGCCAGCAGCTTGCAGGGGAACACTGAAGCTTTCTTT. Looking up the rest from reference TRBV5-1 and TRBJ1-1 gives the full variable domain: KAGVTQTPRYLIKTRGQQVTLSCSPISGHRSVSWYQQTPGQGLQFLFEYFSETQRNKGNFPGRFSGRQFSNSRSEMNVSTLELGDSALYLCASSLQGNTEAFFGQGTRLTVV.

This clonotype was seen at least ten times. The gene calls are TRBV15 and TRBJ2-7; D gene uncertain. V was shortened by 0 bases and J by 0 bases, with 9 bases between the two germline ends. The CDR3 sequence is 15 residues long. The germline CDR1 and CDR2 sequences are LNHNV and YYDKDF (reference sequence). The CDR3 DNA sequence: TGTGCCACCAGCAGAGATCCCGTTAGCTCCTACGAGCAGTACTTC. It yields the protein CATSRDPVSSYEQYF.

This clonotype showed up many times. This chain connects TRBV11-2 to TRBJ1-2, with D perhaps matching TRBD1 (5 bases). Germline CDR1 and CDR2: SGHAT and FQNNGV. Trimming cost V 2 bases and J 6 bases, with 13 bases left between them. This CDR3 has 14 residues. The CDR3 region is CASSLTGTKDGYTF. In DNA form, the CDR3 reads TGTGCCAGCAGCTTAACCGGGACGAAAGATGGCTACACCTTC.

This clonotype was found a few times. The chain recombines TRBV7-1 with TRBJ2-5; tentative D call: TRBD1 (6 bases). TRBV7-1 counts as an open reading frame of uncertain function. With 3 bases removed from V and 8 bases from J, the gap between germline ends came to 19 bases. The CDR3 contains 15 residues. This chain's CDR3 is CASSSTGGGPRTQYF. The CDR3 bases are TGTGCCAGCAGCTCTACTGGGGGCGGCCCAAGAACCCAGTACTTC.

This clonotype was counted ten times or more. This chain joins TRBV19 and TRBJ2-1; 8 bases are a match to TRBD2. CDR1 LNHDA and CDR2 SQIVND come from the germline V gene (reference sequence). The V gene end was trimmed by 7 bases and the J gene end by 7 bases; junction bases not matched to a gene: 15. This CDR3 has 16 residues. CDR3 loop: CASTPEAGVGGNEQFF. The CDR3 region has the DNA TGTGCCAGTACACCCGAAGCGGGGGTCGGGGGGAATGAGCAGTTCTTC.

This clonotype was observed a handful of times. The genes are TRBV10-1 and TRBJ1-4; D remains unclear. Between the trimmed V and J ends, which lost 0 bases and 5 bases, there was a span of 10 bases. This CDR3 has 15 amino acids. Germline V lookup: CDR1 WNHNN, CDR2 SYGVQD (reference sequence). CDR3: CASSESGTTNEKLFF. The CDR3 region has the DNA TGCGCCAGCAGTGAGTCTGGAACTACGAATGAAAAACTGTTTTTT.

This clonotype came up many times. The V call is TRBV6-5, the J call TRBJ1-5; D ambiguous. The germline gives CDR1 MNHEY, CDR2 SVGAGI. Trimming left V 5 bases short and J 3 bases short, with 8 bases between. This CDR3 region has 13 residues. The CDR3 here is CASSTQSNQPQHF. CDR3 bases: TGTGCCAGCAGTACACAATCCAATCAGCCCCAGCATTTT.

V and J are TRBV29-1 and TRBJ2-7; no clear D gene. CDR1 SQVTM and CDR2 ANQGSEA come from the germline V gene. V dropped 0 bases and J dropped 6 bases, with 6 bases sitting between them. CDR3 length equals 11 residues. Here the CDR3 DNA reads TGCAGCGTTGAAGATCTTACCGAGCAGTACTTC. Its protein product is CSVEDLTEQYF.

This clonotype was observed at least ten times. The genes are TRBV6-1 and TRBJ2-1, with D hard to call. The CDR3 runs to 14 residues. Trimming stripped 4 bases from V and 5 bases from J, with 12 bases between. The germline V gene encodes CDR1 MNHNS and CDR2 SASEGT. CDR3 nucleotides: TGTGCCAGCAGTGGAGTGAGGTCGAACAATGAGCAGTTCTTC. Its translation: CASSGVRSNNEQFF.

In its sample, this clonotype was seen many times. The chain is built from TRBV6-2 or TRBV6-3 and TRBJ2-7, with D possibly being TRBD1 (5 bases). Germline CDR1 and CDR2: MNHEY and SVGEGT. Trimming cost V 2 bases and J 6 bases, with 8 bases left between them. CDR3 length: 12 residues. CDR3 bases: TGTGCCAGCAGTTACGGCAGGGTCGAGCAGTACTTC. Residues: CASSYGRVEQYF.

This clonotype was recorded many times. The rearrangement uses TRBV28 and TRBJ1-1; D is unresolved. The CDR3 consists of 14 residues. Germline V gives CDR1 MDHEN, CDR2 SYDVKM. The V and J ends lost 2 bases and 1 base respectively, with 8 bases between them. The CDR3 region is CASSLSPENTEAFF. The CDR3, as DNA: TGTGCCAGCAGTTTAAGTCCGGAGAACACTGAAGCTTTCTTT.

The genes are TRBV25-1 and TRBJ1-5; D ambiguous. CDR3 length equals 14 residues. Germline V CDR1 and CDR2: MGHDK, SYGVNS. The germline V and J ends were trimmed by 3 bases and 6 bases, with 12 bases remaining between them. CDR3 protein: CASSDSPSAQPQHF. CDR3 coding DNA: TGTGCCAGCAGTGACTCGCCGTCGGCTCAGCCCCAGCATTTT.